The clone carrying this T cell receptor (beta chain) was counted only a few times. Its antigen is unidentified. Looked up from germline, CDR1 is MGHRA and CDR2 is YSYEKL. Trimming pared 1 base from V and 7 bases from J, leaving 7 bases between. The CDR3 is 12 amino acids. This sample was included in a study of T cells in Graves' hyperthyroidism and ophthalmopathy. Background on the study: Peripheral blood was obtained at initial diagnosis, preceding any treatment.

Authors of the study amplified TCR beta CDR3 regions from RNA transcripts. TCR CDR3 underwent first-round RT-PCR with the HTBI primer set. TCRdb re-called the multiplex PCR reads with MiXCR, one entry per CDR3 protein. There are roughly 380,000 distinct CDR3 sequences in the sample; approximately 15% occur only once, and approximately 5.3% lies in the top ten. General study points: The authors' 13 V-J model separated ophthalmopathy from stable hyperthyroidism.

The sample was blood. This TCR was sampled from a young woman with Graves' hyperthyroidism. This sequence joins TRBV4-1 and TRBJ1-2; D is uncertain. The CDR3 sequence is CASSQAQSGYTF. CDR3 sequence (DNA): TGCGCCAGCAGCCAAGCACAGTCTGGCTACACCTTC.